This TCR beta chain was identified in a study of OX40 agonist ivuxolimab in advanced cancers. At the level of the study: Patient treatment consisted of intravenous ivuxolimab administration every 2 weeks at 0.01 to 10 mg/kg. Regarding the study as a whole: Researchers report that CD8+ T cells had, on average, more expanded clones than CD4+.

For this clone: Antigen unknown.

V lost 8 bases to trimming and J lost 3 bases; unmatched junction nucleotides: 13. Per germline, CDR1 LNHDA and CDR2 SQIVND (reference sequence). CDR3 length equals 17 residues. The data were produced by immunoSEQ multiplex PCR, yet TCRdb's version contains in-frame clones alone and is incomplete. Here the sample spans about 58,000 clones, around 85% being singletons. The sequence was collected from an adult with an advanced solid tumor such as melanoma, head and neck, liver or kidney cancer. Material: CD4+ or CD8+ T cells sorted from blood, obtained in a trial of the OX40 agonist ivuxolimab. The V and J genes are TRBV19 and TRBJ1-1, with 12 bases aligning to TRBD1. DNA of the CDR3: TGTGCCAGTTCCTGGGACAGGGGGCGGATGAGGGACACTGAAGCTTTCTTT. Translated, it gives CASSWDRGRMRDTEAFF.